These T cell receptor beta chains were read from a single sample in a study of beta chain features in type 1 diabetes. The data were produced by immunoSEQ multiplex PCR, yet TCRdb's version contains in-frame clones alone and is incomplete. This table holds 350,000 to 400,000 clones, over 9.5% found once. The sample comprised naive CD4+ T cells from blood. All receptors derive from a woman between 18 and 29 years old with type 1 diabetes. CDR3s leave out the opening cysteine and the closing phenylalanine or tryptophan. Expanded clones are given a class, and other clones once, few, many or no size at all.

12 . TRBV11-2 ASSLPGGANEQF
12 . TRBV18 ASSPTGGQETQY
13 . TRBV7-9 ASSSLAGGLDTQY
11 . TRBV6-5 ASSRTGNYQLF
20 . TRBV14 ASSQDPWTSGRAIFLDNEQF
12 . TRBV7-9 ASLRLISHNEQF
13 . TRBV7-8 ASSLGVSGGLDAF
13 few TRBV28 ASSFPGGFGYEQY
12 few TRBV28 ASLKPGLAGVQY
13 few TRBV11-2 ASSPTGGAGYEQF
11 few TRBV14 ASSQDRNTEAF
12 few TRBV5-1 ASSRLGGPYEQY
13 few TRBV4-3 ASSQETGTSGEQF
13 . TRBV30 AWNAGRARNTEAF
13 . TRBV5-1 ASSSGQGVDNEQF
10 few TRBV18 ASSSTGVEQY
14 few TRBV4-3 ASSQDAGGRSNEQF
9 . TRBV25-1 ASSEWREQY
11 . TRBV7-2 ASSLDRANEQY
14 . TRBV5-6 ASSLGAGGRNQPQH
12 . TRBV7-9 ASSSIGGQETQY
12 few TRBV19 ASSGDRANYGYT
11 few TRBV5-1 ASSGGVSYEQY
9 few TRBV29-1 SVAAYYGYT
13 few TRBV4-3 ASSQDPQPNSPLH
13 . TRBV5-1 ASSPGGVSNQPQH
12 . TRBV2 ASGGWEDASEQF
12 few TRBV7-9 ASSPGQGGGELF
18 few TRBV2 ASSGPRGVGSGALGQPQH
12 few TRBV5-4 ASSLATGGSPLH
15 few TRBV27 ASRPIKAQGSGNTIY
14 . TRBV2 ASARGTPLNSYEQY
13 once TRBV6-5 ASSYLRTAPETQY
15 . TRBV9 ASSVGGQGLLNYGYT
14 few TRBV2 ASSAPSGTNTGELF
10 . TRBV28 ASSFQAGEAF
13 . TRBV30 AWSPTSLTYNEQF
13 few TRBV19 ASSITRGSNQPQH
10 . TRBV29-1 SGRQGGLEAF
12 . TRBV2 ASSEELGGLGYT
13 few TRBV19 ASSIVTLTNNEQF
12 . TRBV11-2 ASSGRDRGETQY
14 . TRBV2 ASREPGTGGETEAF
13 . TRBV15 ATSRDQQTNTEAF